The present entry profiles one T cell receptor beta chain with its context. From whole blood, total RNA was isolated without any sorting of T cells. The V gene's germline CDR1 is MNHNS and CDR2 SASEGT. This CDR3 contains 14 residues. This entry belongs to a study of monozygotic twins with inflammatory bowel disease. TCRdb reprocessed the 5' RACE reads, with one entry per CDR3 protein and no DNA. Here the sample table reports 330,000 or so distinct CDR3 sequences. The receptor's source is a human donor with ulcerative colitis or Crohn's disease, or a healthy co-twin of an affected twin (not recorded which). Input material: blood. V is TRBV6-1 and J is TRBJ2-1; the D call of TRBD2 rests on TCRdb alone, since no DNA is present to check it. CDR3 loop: CASSEQSSGNEQFF.